This record covers a single T cell receptor beta chain. The sample originates from a study of shared clonotypes between healthy human individuals. The naive CD8 population came from CD45RO-negative cells selected for CCR7, without terminally differentiated effector memory CD45RA+ cells. Sequencing was performed with immunoSEQ multiplex PCR; in TCRdb, only in-frame clones are kept and a portion is missing. The sample yields about 1,900,000 clones, about 95% seen once. The source material was naive CD8+ T cells sorted from blood. This clonotype was obtained from a man between 18 and 29 years old in good health.

CDR3 DNA sequence: TGTGCCAGTACTAACAGGGGAGCTTTCTTT. Amino acids: CASTNRGAFF. The chain combines TRBV6-1 with TRBJ1-1; 7 nucleotides line up with TRBD1. From germline, CDR1 is MNHNS and CDR2 SASEGT. This CDR3 spans 10 amino acids. Trimming removed 9 bases from V and 10 bases from J; junction bases left unmatched: 5.